The clone carrying this TCR beta chain has just a few counts. What it binds is unknown. The CDR3 has 15 residues. V shed 4 bases, J shed 8 bases, and the junction held 7 bases outside the gene matches. In germline, CDR1 is MRHNA, CDR2 SNTAGT. The sample comes from a study of glioma-infiltrating T cells. The iRepertoire nested amplicon-rescue multiplex PCR amplified TCR alpha and beta CDR3s from RNA. Tissue mRNA or PBMC total RNA, about 95-450 ng, went into one-step reverse transcription and amplification. TCRdb ran MiXCR on the multiplex PCR reads and lists one entry per CDR3 protein. The sample comprises around 190,000 distinct CDR3 sequences, over 30% of which are singletons, and around 20% rests with the top ten. Study-level findings and limits: CDR3 overlap between tissue and blood was very small. Tissue-blood divergence was below expectation in non-neoplastic patients, above in gliomas.

The chain has TRBV6-4 and TRBJ2-1, with 11 bases lining up with TRBD2. Sequences were obtained from glioma tissue, nonneoplastic brain tissue, or PBMCs (not recorded which). The source of this sequence is a human donor with low-grade glioma or glioblastoma, undergoing nonglioma brain surgery, or in good health (not recorded which). Here the CDR3 DNA reads TGTGCCAGCAGTGTCGGGACTAGCGGTTTCTATGAGCAGTTCTTC. It encodes CASSVGTSGFYEQFF.